The clone carrying this T cell receptor (beta chain) occurred many times. This record comes from a study of low-dose radiotherapy and immunotherapy resistance in tumors. Study information: On a schedule of every two weeks, intravenous cyclophosphamide at a dose of 200 mg/m2 was delivered one day before each radiation and immunotherapy administration.

Primers targeting TRAV and TRBV primed first-strand cDNA, covering alpha and beta chains. TCR amplification used 20 PCR cycles, a constant-region primer and a V-primer adapter. It was by in vitro transcription that isolated mRNA was amplified. TCRdb fed the reads into MiXCR, producing one record per CDR3 protein. The table has tens of thousands of distinct CDR3 sequences, roughly 24% seen once; the top ten hold 5.5% to 6%. As for time point: before trial treatment. Between the trimmed V and J ends, which lost 1 base and 0 bases, there was a span of 9 bases. The V gene's germline CDR1 is MDHEN and CDR2 SYDVKM. The CDR3 sequence is 16 residues long.

The source was PBMCs, collected before treatment. This sequence joins TRBV28 and TRBJ2-2; D ambiguous. The receptor was isolated from a male donor with prostate cancer. Written as DNA, the CDR3 is TGTGCCAGCAGTTTATCCGGAAAAACGAACACCGGGGAGCTGTTTTTT. Translating it yields CASSLSGKTNTGELFF.